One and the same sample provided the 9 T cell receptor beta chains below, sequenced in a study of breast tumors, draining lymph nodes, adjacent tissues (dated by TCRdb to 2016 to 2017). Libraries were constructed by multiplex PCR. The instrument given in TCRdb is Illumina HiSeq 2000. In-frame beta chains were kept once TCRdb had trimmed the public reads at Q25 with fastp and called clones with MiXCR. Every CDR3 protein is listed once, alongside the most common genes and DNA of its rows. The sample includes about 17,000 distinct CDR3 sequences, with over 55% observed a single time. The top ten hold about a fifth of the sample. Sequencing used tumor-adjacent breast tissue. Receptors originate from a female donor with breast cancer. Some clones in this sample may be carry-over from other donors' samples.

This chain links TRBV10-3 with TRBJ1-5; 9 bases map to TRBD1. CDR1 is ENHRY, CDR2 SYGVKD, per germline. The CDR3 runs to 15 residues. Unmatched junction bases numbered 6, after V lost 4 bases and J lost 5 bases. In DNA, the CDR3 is TGTGCCATCAGTGGGGGGACAGGGACGGATCAGCCCCAGCATTTT. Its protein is CAISGGTGTDQPQHF.

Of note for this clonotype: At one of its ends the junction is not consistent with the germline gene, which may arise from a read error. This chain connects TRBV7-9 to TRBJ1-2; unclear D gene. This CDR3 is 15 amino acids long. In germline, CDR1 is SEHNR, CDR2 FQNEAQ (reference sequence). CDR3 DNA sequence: TGTGCCAGCAGCTTTTTGCGAGGTTCGAACTATGGCTACCCCTTC. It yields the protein CASSFLRGSNYGYPF. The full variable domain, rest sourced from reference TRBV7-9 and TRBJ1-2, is DTGVSQNPRHKITKRGQNVTFRCDPISEHNRLYWYRQTLGQGPEFLTYFQNEAQLEKSRLLSDRFSAERPKGSFSTLEIQRTEQGDSAMYLCASSFLRGSNYGYPFGSGTRLTVV.

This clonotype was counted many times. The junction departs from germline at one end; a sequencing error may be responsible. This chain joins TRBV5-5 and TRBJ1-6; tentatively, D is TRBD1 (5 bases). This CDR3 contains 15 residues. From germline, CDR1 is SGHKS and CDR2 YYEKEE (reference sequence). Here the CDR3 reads CASSLGGPGNSPLHF. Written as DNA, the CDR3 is TGTGCCAGCAGCTTGGGGGGACCGGGGAATTCGCCCCTCCACTTT.

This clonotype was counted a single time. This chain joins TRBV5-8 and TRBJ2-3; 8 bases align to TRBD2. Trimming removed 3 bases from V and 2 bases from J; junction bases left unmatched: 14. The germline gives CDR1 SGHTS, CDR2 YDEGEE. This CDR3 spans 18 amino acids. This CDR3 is CASSYQHGGAPPTDTQYF. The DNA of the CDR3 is TGTGCCAGCAGCTACCAACACGGGGGGGCCCCCCCCACAGATACGCAGTATTTT.

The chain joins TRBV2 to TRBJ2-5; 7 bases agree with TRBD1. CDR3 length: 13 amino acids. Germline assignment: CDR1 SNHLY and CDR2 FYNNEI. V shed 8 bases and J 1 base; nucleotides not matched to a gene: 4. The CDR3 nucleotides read TGTGCCAGCGGGACAGTAATCCAAGAGACCCAGTACTTC. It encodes CASGTVIQETQYF. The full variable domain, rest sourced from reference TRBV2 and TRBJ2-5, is EPEVTQTPSHQVTQMGQEVILRCVPISNHLYFYWYRQILGQKVEFLVSFYNNEISEKSEIFDDQFSVERPDGSNFTLKIRSTKLEDSAMYFCASGTVIQETQYFGPGTRLLVL.

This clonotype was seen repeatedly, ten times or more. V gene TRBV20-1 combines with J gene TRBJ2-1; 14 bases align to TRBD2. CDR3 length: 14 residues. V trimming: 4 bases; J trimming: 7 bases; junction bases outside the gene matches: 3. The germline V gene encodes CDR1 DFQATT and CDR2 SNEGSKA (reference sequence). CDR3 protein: CSAMWTSGRNEQFF. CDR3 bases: TGCAGTGCTATGTGGACTAGCGGGAGGAATGAGCAGTTCTTC.

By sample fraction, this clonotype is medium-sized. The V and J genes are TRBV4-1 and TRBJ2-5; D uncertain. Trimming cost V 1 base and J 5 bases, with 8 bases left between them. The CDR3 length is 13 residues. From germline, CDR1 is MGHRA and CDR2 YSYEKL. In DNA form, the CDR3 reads TGCGCCAGCAGCCAAGTCCCCGGGGAGACCCAGTACTTC. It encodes CASSQVPGETQYF.

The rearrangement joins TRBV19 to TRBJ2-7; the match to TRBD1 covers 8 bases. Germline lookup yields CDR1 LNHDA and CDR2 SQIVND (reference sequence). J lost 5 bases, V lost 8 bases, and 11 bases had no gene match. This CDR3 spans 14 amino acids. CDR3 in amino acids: CASGTNQGADEQYF. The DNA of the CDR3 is TGTGCCAGTGGTACCAATCAGGGGGCTGACGAGCAGTACTTC.

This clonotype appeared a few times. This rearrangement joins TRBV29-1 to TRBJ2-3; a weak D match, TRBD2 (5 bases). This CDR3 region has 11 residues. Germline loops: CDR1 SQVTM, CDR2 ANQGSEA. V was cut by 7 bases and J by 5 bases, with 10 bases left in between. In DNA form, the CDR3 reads TGCAGCGCCGGGGTTGGAGATACGCAGTATTTT. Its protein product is CSAGVGDTQYF.